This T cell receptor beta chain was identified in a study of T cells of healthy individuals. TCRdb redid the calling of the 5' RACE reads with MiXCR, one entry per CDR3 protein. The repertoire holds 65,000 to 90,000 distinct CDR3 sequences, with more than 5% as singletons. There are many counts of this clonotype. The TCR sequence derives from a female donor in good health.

The CDR3 nucleotides read TGTGCCAGTAGTACCAAAGGAGCAGGGATATGGGAGACCCAGTACTTC. Encoded protein: CASSTKGAGIWETQYF. V gene TRBV19 combines with J gene TRBJ2-5; maybe TRBD1 (5 bases). V was pared by 4 bases and J by 5 bases, with 20 bases between. The CDR3 consists of 16 residues. Germline loops: CDR1 LNHDA, CDR2 SQIVND (reference sequence).